The 17 T cell receptor beta chains in this list originate from one sample, sequenced in a study of response to subunit inactivated influenza vaccine. One entry per CDR3 protein results from TCRdb running MiXCR on the RT-PCR reads. The table shows about half a million distinct CDR3 sequences, with approximately 10% occurring only once. The sample consisted of PBMCs from blood, taken 40 to 50 days after vaccination. These receptors originate from a man aged 45-60 years who received an inactivated influenza vaccine.

This clonotype has just a few counts. This chain joins TRBV11-2 and TRBJ1-3; 7 bases agree with TRBD1. The V gene's germline CDR1 is SGHAT and CDR2 FQNNGV. This CDR3 spans 17 amino acids. V was pared by 2 bases and J by 0 bases, with 7 bases of the junction left unmatched. The CDR3 sequence is CASSLKGGYLSGNTIYF. CDR3 DNA sequence: TGTGCCAGCAGCTTAAAAGGGGGCTACCTCTCTGGAAACACCATATATTTT.

This clonotype was observed a handful of times. The V gene is TRBV7-2, the J gene TRBJ2-1; weak D call: TRBD2 (7 bases). CDR3 length equals 13 residues. Germline V gene sequence: CDR1 SGHTA, CDR2 FQGNSA. The CDR3 nucleotides read TGTGCAGGGGGGGGCAGACCCAGCGATGAGCAGTTCTTC. Residues: CAGGGRPSDEQFF.

At least ten counts were recorded for this clonotype. The chain joins TRBV5-5 to TRBJ2-2, with 9 positions matching TRBD1. The V segment lost 2 bases and the J segment 1 base; nucleotides outside the gene matches: 3. This CDR3 has 16 amino acids. Per germline, CDR1 SGHKS and CDR2 YYEKEE (reference sequence). The CDR3 DNA reads as TGTGCCAGCAGCTTCGGACAGGGGCGGAACACCGGGGAGCTGTTTTTT. Translation: CASSFGQGRNTGELFF.

In this sample, this clonotype turned up a few times. J is TRBJ2-2 and V is TRBV7-7; 14 bases line up with TRBD2. The CDR3 contains 17 residues. Trimming removed 3 bases from V and 6 bases from J; junction bases left unmatched: 6. Germline assignment: CDR1 SSHAT and CDR2 FNYEAQ (reference sequence). The CDR3 here is CASSLGTSGSQAGELFF. DNA for the CDR3: TGTGCCAGCAGCTTGGGGACTAGCGGGAGTCAGGCCGGGGAGCTGTTTTTT.

This clonotype showed up just a few times. This sequence joins TRBV29-1 and TRBJ2-5, with D unclear. The CDR3 covers 12 residues. The germline V and J ends were trimmed by 4 bases and 4 bases, with 10 bases remaining between them. Germline V gene data show CDR1 as SQVTM and CDR2 as ANQGSEA. The DNA of the CDR3 is TGCAGCGTTGTGTCGGAACCAGAGACCCAGTACTTC. Protein sequence: CSVVSEPETQYF. Combining the CDR3 with reference TRBV29-1 and TRBJ2-5 gives the whole variable domain SAVISQKPSRDICQRGTSLTIQCQVDSQVTMMFWYRQQPGQSLTLIATANQGSEATYESGFVIDKFPISRPNLTFSTLTVSNMSPEDSSIYLCSVVSEPETQYFGPGTRLLVL.

This clonotype was seen many times. The chain combines TRBV5-5 with TRBJ1-2, with D uncertain. Germline CDR1 and CDR2: SGHKS and YYEKEE (reference sequence). CDR3 size: 13 residues. V dropped 0 bases and J dropped 4 bases, with 7 bases sitting between them. CDR3 DNA: TGTGCCAGCAGCTTGGACAGCTTCTATGGCTACACCTTC. This encodes CASSLDSFYGYTF.

V gene TRBV12-3 or TRBV12-4 combines with J gene TRBJ1-1; D uncertain. The V end lost 7 bases, the J end lost 4 bases, and 13 bases lay between the germline ends. There are 13 residues in the CDR3. CDR3 protein: CASTWTWGTEAFF. As DNA, the CDR3 is TGTGCCAGCACTTGGACCTGGGGCACTGAAGCTTTCTTT.

The rearrangement uses TRBV7-4 and TRBJ2-7; unclear D gene. CDR1 is SGHVT, CDR2 SQSDAQ, per germline. The germline V and J ends were trimmed by 5 bases and 1 base, with 15 bases remaining between them. The CDR3 length is 15 residues. This CDR3 is CASSHAAYKSYEQYF. The CDR3 DNA follows: TGTGCCAGCAGCCATGCGGCGTACAAATCCTACGAGCAGTACTTC. Looking up the rest from reference TRBV7-4 and TRBJ2-7 gives the full variable domain: GAGVSQSPRYKVAKRGRDVALRCDSISGHVTLYWYRQTLGQGSEVLTYSQSDAQRDKSGRPSGRFSAERPERSVSTLKIQRTEQGDSAVYLCASSHAAYKSYEQYFGPGTRLTVT.

The V gene is TRBV7-2, the J gene TRBJ2-1; TRBD2 matches at 10 bases. The V gene end was trimmed by 4 bases and the J gene end by 4 bases; junction bases not matched to a gene: 7. This CDR3 has 16 amino acids. Germline V lookup: CDR1 SGHTA, CDR2 FQGNSA. The CDR3 is CASSYSGTSAYNEQFF. The CDR3 nucleotides are TGTGCCAGCAGCTACTCCGGGACTAGCGCATACAATGAGCAGTTCTTC.

This clonotype has a handful of counts. V and J are TRBV7-2 and TRBJ2-7, with D unresolved. The CDR3 spans 14 residues. V was trimmed by 1 base and J by 2 bases, leaving 9 bases between them. Germline V gene lookup returns CDR1 SGHTA and CDR2 FQGNSA. The CDR3 region has the DNA TGTGCCAGCAGCTTAGGGCAGAATCCCTACGAGCAGTACTTC. Its protein product is CASSLGQNPYEQYF. The entire variable domain, with the rest obtained from reference TRBV7-2 and TRBJ2-7, is as follows: GAGVSQSPSNKVTEKGKDVELRCDPISGHTALYWYRQSLGQGLEFLIYFQGNSAPDKSGLPSDRFSAERTGGSVSTLTIQRTQQEDSAVYLCASSLGQNPYEQYFGPGTRLTVT.

This clonotype showed up just a few times. The CDR3 DNA is TGTGCCAGCAGCCCGCTATTGAGGGGCCCGGACGAGCAGTACTTC. Protein sequence: CASSPLLRGPDEQYF. J is TRBJ2-7 and V is TRBV7-8; either TRBD1 or TRBD2 may fit D (5 bases each). This CDR3 contains 15 residues. V was clipped by 5 bases and J by 5 bases, with 19 bases between them. Looked up from germline, CDR1 is SGHVS and CDR2 is FQNEAQ.

The chain uses TRBV5-1 and TRBJ2-1, with TRBD2 identical over 8 bases. This CDR3 is built from 21 residues. From germline, CDR1 is SGHRS and CDR2 YFSETQ. V dropped 4 bases and J dropped 4; count of bases not matched to a gene: 25. CDR3 sequence (DNA): TGCGCCAGCAGCCCGGCACCTAGTCCCAGGGGAGGCGGGAGGTCTTACAATGAGCAGTTCTTC. This encodes CASSPAPSPRGGGRSYNEQFF.

This clonotype was seen more than once but under ten times. The CDR3 region has the DNA TGTGCCAGCAGCTTAGGGCCCCAGGGTGTTGGCTATGGCTACACCTTC. It encodes CASSLGPQGVGYGYTF. V gene TRBV7-2 combines with J gene TRBJ1-2; tentative D call: TRBD1 (5 bases). The CDR3 extends over 16 amino acids. Looked up from germline, CDR1 is SGHTA and CDR2 is FQGNSA. V was clipped by 1 base and J by 4 bases, with 16 bases between them.

The chain carries TRBV10-3 and TRBJ2-3; 11 bases line up with TRBD2. The CDR3 loop spans 18 amino acids. The J segment lost 4 bases and the V segment lost 3 bases, leaving 12 bases of the junction unmatched. Germline CDR1 ENHRY, CDR2 SYGVKD. The CDR3 DNA reads as TGTGCCATCAGTGATTCGGGACTAGCGGCATCTAGCGCAGATACGCAGTATTTT. It yields the protein CAISDSGLAASSADTQYF.

This clonotype was found a few times. CDR3 in amino acids: CASSWMGQGDQPQHF. DNA of the CDR3: TGTGCCAGCAGTTGGATGGGACAGGGGGATCAGCCCCAGCATTTT. The genes are TRBV28 and TRBJ1-5; 11 positions match TRBD1. This CDR3 is built from 15 residues. Germline values: CDR1 MDHEN, CDR2 SYDVKM. With 4 bases clipped from V and 5 bases from J, the junction kept 4 bases outside the gene matches. Full variable domain (missing parts from reference TRBV28 and TRBJ1-5): DVKVTQSSRYLVKRTGEKVFLECVQDMDHENMFWYRQDPGLGLRLIYFSYDVKMKEKGDIPEGYSVSREKKERFSLILESASTNQTSMYLCASSWMGQGDQPQHFGDGTRLSIL.

This clonotype was counted between two and nine times. J is TRBJ2-5 and V is TRBV4-1; D possibly corresponds to TRBD1 (5 bases). The ends were cut back, 5 bases at V and 5 bases at J, with 18 bases in the middle. The CDR3 loop spans 15 amino acids. Germline CDR1 MGHRA, CDR2 YSYEKL. In DNA, the CDR3 is TGCGCCAGCAGCGGTCCCGGCAGGGTGATGGAGACCCAGTACTTC. It codes for CASSGPGRVMETQYF.

The V call is TRBV24-1, the J call TRBJ2-2; TRBD1 matches 7 bases. The germline gives CDR1 KGHDR, CDR2 SFDVKD. V was pared by 4 bases and J by 10 bases, with 17 bases of the junction left unmatched. The CDR3 consists of 17 residues. Written as DNA, the CDR3 is TGTGCCACCAGTGAGTCAAACAGGGGATTTGGGGCCCAGGAGCTGTTTTTT. It specifies CATSESNRGFGAQELFF.